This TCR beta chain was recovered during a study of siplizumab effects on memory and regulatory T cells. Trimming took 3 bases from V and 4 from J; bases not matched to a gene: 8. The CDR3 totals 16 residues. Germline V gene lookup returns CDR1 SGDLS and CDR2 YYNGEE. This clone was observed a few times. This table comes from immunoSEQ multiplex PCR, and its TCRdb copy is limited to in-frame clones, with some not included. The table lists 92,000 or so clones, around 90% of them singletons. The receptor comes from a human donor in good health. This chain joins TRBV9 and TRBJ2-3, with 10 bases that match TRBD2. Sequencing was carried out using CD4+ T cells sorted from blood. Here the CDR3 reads CASSETSAGGPDTQYF. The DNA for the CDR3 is TGTGCCAGCAGCGAGACCTCAGCGGGAGGGCCAGATACGCAGTATTTT.